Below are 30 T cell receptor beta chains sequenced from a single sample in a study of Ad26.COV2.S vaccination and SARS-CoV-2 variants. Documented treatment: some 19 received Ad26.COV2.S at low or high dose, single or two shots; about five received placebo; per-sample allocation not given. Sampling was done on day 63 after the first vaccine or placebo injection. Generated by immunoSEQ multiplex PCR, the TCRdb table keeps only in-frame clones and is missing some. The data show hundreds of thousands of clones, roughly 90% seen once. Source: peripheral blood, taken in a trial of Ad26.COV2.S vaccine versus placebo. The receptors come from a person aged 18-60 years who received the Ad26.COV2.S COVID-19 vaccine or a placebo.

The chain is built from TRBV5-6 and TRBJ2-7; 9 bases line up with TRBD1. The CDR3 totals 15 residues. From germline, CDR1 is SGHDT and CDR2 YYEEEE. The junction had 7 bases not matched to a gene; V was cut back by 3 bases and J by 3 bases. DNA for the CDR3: TGTGCCAGCAGCTCCCCCCGGGACAGGGTCTACGAGCAGTACTTC. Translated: CASSSPRDRVYEQYF.

The CDR3 DNA is TGTGCCAGCAGCCCCCCTGGGGTTTTGCTCTACAATGAGCAGTTCTTC. Translated, it gives CASSPPGVLLYNEQFF. V is TRBV7-3 and J is TRBJ2-1, with unresolved D. V lost 5 bases to trimming and J lost 3 bases, with 17 bases between them. From germline, CDR1 is SGHTA and CDR2 FQGTGA. The CDR3 is 16 residues long.

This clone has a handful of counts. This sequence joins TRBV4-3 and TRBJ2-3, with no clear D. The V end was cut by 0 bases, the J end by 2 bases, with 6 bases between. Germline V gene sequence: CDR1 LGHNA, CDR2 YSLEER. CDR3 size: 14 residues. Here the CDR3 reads CASSQDANTDTQYF. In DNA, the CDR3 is TGCGCCAGCAGCCAAGATGCCAACACAGATACGCAGTATTTT.

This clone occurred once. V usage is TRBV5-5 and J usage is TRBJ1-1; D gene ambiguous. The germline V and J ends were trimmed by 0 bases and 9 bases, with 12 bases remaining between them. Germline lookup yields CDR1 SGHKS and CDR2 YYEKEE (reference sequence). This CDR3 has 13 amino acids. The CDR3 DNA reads TGTGCCAGCAGCTTGGCAGGTGGCGATAAAGCTTTCTTT. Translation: CASSLAGGDKAFF.

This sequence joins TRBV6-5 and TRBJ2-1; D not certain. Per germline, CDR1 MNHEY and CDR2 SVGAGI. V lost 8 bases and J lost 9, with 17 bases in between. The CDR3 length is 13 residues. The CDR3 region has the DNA TGTGCCAGCTCCTTAAGATTCTCCGGTGAGCAGTTCTTC. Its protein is CASSLRFSGEQFF.

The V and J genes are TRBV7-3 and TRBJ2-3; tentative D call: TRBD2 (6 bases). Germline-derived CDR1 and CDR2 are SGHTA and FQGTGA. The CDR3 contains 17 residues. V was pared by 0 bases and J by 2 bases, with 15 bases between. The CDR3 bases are TGTGCCAGCAGCTTAACGCCCCTAGCGTGGCCCACAGATACGCAGTATTTT. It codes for CASSLTPLAWPTDTQYF.

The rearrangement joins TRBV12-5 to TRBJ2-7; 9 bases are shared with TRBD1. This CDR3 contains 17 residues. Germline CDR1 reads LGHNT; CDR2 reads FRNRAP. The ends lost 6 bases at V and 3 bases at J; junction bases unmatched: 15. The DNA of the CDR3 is TGTGCTAGTGGCTCAGGGACAGGGTTAGAGGCTTACTACGAGCAGTACTTC. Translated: CASGSGTGLEAYYEQYF.

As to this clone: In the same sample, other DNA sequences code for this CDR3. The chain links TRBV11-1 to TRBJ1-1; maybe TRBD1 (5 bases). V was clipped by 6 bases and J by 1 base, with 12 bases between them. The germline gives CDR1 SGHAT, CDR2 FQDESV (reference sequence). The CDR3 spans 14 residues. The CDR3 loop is CASRSDTSNTEAFF. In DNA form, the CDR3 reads TGTGCCAGCAGATCGGACACATCGAACACTGAAGCTTTCTTT.

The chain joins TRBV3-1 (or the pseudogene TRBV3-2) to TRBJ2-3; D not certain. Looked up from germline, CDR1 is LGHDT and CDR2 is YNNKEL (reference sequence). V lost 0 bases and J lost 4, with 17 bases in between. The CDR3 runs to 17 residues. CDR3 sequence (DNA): TGTGCCAGCAGCCAAGAGGACCTATCGTCAGCCGCAGATACGCAGTATTTT. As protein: CASSQEDLSSAADTQYF.

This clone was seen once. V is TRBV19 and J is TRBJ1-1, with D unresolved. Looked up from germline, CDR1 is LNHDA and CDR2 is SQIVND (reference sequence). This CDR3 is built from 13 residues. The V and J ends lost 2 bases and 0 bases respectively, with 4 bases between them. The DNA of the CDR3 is TGTGCCAGTAGTATAACAGTGAACACTGAAGCTTTCTTT. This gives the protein CASSITVNTEAFF.

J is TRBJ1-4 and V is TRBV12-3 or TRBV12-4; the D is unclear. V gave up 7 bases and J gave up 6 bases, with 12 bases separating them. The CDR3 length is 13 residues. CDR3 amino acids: CASIDVLDEKLFF. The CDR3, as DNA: TGTGCCAGCATCGACGTTCTAGATGAAAAACTGTTTTTT.

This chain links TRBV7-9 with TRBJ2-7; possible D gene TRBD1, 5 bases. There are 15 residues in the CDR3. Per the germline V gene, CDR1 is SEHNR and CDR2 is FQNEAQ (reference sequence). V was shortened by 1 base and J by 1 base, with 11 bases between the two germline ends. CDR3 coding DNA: TGTGCCAGCAGCTTAGGAGGCAGGGTATCCTACGAGCAGTACTTC. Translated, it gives CASSLGGRVSYEQYF.

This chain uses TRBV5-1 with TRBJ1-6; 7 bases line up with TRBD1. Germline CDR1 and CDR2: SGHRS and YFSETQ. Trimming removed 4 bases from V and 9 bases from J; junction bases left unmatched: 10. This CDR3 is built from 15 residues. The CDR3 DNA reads TGCGCCAGCAGCGAAGGACAGGCCGCCTTTTCACCCCTCCACTTT. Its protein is CASSEGQAAFSPLHF.

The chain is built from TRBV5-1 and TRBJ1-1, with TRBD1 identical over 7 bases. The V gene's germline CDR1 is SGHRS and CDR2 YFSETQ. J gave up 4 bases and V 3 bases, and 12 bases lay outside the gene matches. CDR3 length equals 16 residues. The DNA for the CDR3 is TGCGCCAGCAGCTCAGGCAGGGGGAGTAAAAGCACTGAAGCTTTCTTT. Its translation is CASSSGRGSKSTEAFF.

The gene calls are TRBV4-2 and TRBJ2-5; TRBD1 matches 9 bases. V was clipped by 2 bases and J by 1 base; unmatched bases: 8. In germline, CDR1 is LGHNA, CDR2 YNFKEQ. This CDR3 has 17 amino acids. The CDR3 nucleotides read TGTGCCAGCAGCCAATTAGGACAGGGGTCAGGCCAAGAGACCCAGTACTTC. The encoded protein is CASSQLGQGSGQETQYF.

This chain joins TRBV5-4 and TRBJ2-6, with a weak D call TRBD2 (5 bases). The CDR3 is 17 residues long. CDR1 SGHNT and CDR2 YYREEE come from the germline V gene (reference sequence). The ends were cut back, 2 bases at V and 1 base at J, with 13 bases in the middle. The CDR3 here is CASSFPAGGSGANVLTF. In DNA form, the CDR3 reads TGTGCCAGCAGCTTCCCGGCCGGCGGGTCTGGGGCCAACGTCCTGACTTTC.

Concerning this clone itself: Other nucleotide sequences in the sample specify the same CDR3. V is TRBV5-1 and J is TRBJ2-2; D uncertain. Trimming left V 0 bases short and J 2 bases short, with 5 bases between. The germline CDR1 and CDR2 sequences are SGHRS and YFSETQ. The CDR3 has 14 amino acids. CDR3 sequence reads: CASSLDTNTGELFF. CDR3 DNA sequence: TGCGCCAGCAGCTTGGACACTAACACCGGGGAGCTGTTTTTT.

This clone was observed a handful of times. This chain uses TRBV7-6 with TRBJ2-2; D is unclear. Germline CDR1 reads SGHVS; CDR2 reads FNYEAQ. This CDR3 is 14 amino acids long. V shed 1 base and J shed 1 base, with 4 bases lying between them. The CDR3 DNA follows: TGTGCCAGCAGCTTAGTTCAGAACACCGGGGAGCTGTTTTTT. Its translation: CASSLVQNTGELFF.

DNA of the CDR3: TGTGCCAGCAGCTTAGTGGAGTACCAAGAGACCCAGTACTTC. Protein product: CASSLVEYQETQYF. The V gene is TRBV7-3, the J gene TRBJ2-5; D gene uncertain. The V and J ends lost 2 bases and 0 bases respectively, with 7 bases between them. The CDR3 totals 14 residues. From germline, CDR1 is SGHTA and CDR2 FQGTGA.

CDR3 sequence: CASSASLSSYEQYF. In DNA, the CDR3 is TGTGCCAGCAGCGCCTCATTGAGCTCCTACGAGCAGTACTTC. The chain links TRBV13 to TRBJ2-7; D remains unclear. The V end lost 5 bases, the J end lost 0 bases, and 11 bases lay between the germline ends. CDR1 PRHDT and CDR2 FYEKMQ come from the germline V gene (reference sequence). The CDR3 extends over 14 amino acids. The whole variable domain, filled in from reference TRBV13 and TRBJ2-7, reads AAGVIQSPRHLIKEKRETATLKCYPIPRHDTVYWYQQGPGQDPQFLISFYEKMQSDKGSIPDRFSAQQFSDYHSELNMSSLELGDSALYFCASSASLSSYEQYFGPGTRLTVT.

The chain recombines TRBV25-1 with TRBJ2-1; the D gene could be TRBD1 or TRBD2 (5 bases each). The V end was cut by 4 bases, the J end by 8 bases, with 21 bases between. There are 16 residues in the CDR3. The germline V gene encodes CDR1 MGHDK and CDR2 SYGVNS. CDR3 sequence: CASSAPSGSWDHEQFF. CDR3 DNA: TGTGCCAGCAGTGCCCCCTCAGGGAGCTGGGACCATGAGCAGTTCTTC. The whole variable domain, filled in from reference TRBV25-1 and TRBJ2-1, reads EADIYQTPRYLVIGTGKKITLECSQTMGHDKMYWYQQDPGMELHLIHYSYGVNSTEKGDLSSESTVSRIRTEHFPLTLESARPSHTSQYLCASSAPSGSWDHEQFFGPGTRLTVL.

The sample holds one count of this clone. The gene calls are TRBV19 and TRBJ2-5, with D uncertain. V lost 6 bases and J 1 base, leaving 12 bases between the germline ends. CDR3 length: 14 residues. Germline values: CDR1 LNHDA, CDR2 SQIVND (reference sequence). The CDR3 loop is CASRKETFQETQYF. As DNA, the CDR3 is TGTGCCAGTAGGAAAGAAACATTCCAAGAGACCCAGTACTTC. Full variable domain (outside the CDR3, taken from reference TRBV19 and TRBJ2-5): DGGITQSPKYLFRKEGQNVTLSCEQNLNHDAMYWYRQDPGQGLRLIYYSQIVNDFQKGDIAEGYSVSREKKESFPLTVTSAQKNPTAFYLCASRKETFQETQYFGPGTRLLVL.

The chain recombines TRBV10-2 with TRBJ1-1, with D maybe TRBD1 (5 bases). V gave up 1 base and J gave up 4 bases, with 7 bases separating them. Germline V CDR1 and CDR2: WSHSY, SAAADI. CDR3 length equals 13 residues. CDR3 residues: CASSEYGGTEAFF. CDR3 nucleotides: TGCGCCAGCAGTGAGTATGGGGGCACTGAAGCTTTCTTT.

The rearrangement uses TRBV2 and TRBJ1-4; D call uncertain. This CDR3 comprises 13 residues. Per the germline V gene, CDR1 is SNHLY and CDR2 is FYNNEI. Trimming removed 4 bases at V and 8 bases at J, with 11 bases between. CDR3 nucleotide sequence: TGTGCCAGCAGTGTAAATATGAGGGAAAAACTGTTTTTT. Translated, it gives CASSVNMREKLFF.

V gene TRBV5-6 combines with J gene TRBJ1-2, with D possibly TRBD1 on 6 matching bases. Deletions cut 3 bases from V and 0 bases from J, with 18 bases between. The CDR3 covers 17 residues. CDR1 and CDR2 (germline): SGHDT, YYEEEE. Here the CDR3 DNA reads TGTGCCAGCAGCTCAAACAGGGCACATTTCGCTAACTATGGCTACACCTTC. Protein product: CASSSNRAHFANYGYTF.

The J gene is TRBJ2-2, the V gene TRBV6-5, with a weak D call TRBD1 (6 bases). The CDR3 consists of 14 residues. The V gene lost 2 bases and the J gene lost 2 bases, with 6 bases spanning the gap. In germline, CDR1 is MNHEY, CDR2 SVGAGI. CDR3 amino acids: CASSYGGNTGELFF. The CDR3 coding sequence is TGTGCCAGCAGTTACGGGGGCAACACCGGGGAGCTGTTTTTT.

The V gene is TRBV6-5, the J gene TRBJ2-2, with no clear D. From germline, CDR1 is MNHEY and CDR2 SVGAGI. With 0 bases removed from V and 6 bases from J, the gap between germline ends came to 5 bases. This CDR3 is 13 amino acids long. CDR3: CASSYSLPGELFF. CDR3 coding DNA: TGTGCCAGCAGTTACTCTCTTCCCGGGGAGCTGTTTTTT.

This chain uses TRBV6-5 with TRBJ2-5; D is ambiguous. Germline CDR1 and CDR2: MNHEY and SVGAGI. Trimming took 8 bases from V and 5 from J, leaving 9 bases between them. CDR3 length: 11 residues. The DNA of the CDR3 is TGTGCCAGCTGGGTCTCGGAGACCCAGTACTTC. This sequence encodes CASWVSETQYF.

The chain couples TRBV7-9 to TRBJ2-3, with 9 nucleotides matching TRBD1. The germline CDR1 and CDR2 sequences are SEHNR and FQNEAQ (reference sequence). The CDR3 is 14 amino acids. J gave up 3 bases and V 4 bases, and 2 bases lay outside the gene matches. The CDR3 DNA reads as TGTGCCAGCAGCTCCGGACAGGGGACAGATACGCAGTATTTT. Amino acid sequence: CASSSGQGTDTQYF.

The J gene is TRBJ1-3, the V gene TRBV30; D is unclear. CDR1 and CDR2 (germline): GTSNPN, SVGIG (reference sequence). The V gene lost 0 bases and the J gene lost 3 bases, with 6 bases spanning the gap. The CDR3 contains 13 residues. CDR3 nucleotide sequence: TGTGCCTGGAGTGTGTCGGGTGGAAACACCATATATTTT. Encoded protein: CAWSVSGGNTIYF. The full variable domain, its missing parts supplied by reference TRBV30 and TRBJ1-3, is SQTIHQWPATLVQPVGSPLSLECTVEGTSNPNLYWYRQAAGRGLQLLFYSVGIGQISSEVPQNLSASRPQDRQFILSSKKLLLSDSGFYLCAWSVSGGNTIYFGEGSWLTVV.